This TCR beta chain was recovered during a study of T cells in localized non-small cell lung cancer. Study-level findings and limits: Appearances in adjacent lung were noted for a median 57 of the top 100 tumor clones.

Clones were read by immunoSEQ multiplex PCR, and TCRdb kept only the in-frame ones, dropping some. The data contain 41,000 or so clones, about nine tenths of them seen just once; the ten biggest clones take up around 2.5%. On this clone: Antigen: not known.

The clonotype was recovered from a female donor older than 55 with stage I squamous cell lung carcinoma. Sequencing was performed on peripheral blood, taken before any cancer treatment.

DNA of the CDR3: TGTGCCAGCAGTTCGACCTCTGGAAACACCATATATTTT. Residues: CASSSTSGNTIYF. J is TRBJ1-3 and V is TRBV27; no clear D. The germline V gene has CDR1 MNHEY and CDR2 SMNVEV (reference sequence). The CDR3 is made up of 13 amino acids. The V and J ends lost 4 bases and 0 bases respectively, with 4 bases between them.